This T cell receptor (beta chain) is from a study of control samples from healthy donors and cancer patients. V dropped 3 bases and J dropped 4 bases, with 12 bases sitting between them. This CDR3 has 14 amino acids. Germline V gene data show CDR1 as LGHDT and CDR2 as YNNKEL (reference sequence). Some clones are missing from TCRdb's copy, which holds only in-frame ones; the method was immunoSEQ multiplex PCR. Among about 35,000 clones, 85% to 90% were seen once, and the ten largest hold under 2%. The sequenced material came from PBMCs. J is TRBJ1-2 and V is TRBV3-1 (or the pseudogene TRBV3-2); D is possibly TRBD1 (5 bases). The receptor was isolated from a woman in her thirties or forties with lung cancer. CDR3 DNA: TGTGCCAGCAGCCAGTCGACAGCCAGCTATGGCTACACCTTC. Translating gives CASSQSTASYGYTF.